This passage covers 18 T cell receptor beta chains from one sample sequenced in a study of T-cell memory formation after mild COVID-19. From the 5' RACE reads, TCRdb called clonotypes with MiXCR, one entry per CDR3 protein. This table holds more than 450,000 distinct CDR3 sequences, under 20% found once. Sequenced material: PBMCs or a T cell subset sorted from them (not recorded which). These receptors came from an adult woman who had mild COVID-19 (a few samples of this study predate the infection). Cell type and time point are not known.

The V gene is TRBV15, the J gene TRBJ1-1; D ambiguous. Germline values: CDR1 LNHNV, CDR2 YYDKDF (reference sequence). Trimming removed 0 bases at V and 7 bases at J, with 9 bases between. The CDR3 runs to 13 residues. As DNA, the CDR3 is TGTGCCACCAGCAGAGATTCTGGCAATGAAGCTTTCTTT. Its protein is CATSRDSGNEAFF.

This chain joins TRBV9 and TRBJ2-3, with TRBD2 matching 11 bases. The junction had 4 bases not matched to a gene; V was cut back by 3 bases and J by 4 bases. The CDR3 sequence is 15 residues long. Germline CDR1 is SGDLS and CDR2 is YYNGEE. The CDR3 loop is CASSARGLAADTQYF. The CDR3 DNA sequence: TGTGCCAGCAGCGCGAGGGGACTAGCGGCAGATACGCAGTATTTT. The complete variable domain, with remaining parts taken from reference TRBV9 and TRBJ2-3, reads DSGVTQTPKHLITATGQRVTLRCSPRSGDLSVYWYQQSLDQGLQFLIQYYNGEERAKGNILERFSAQQFPDLHSELNLSSLELGDSALYFCASSARGLAADTQYFGPGTRLTVL.

The chain is built from TRBV27 and TRBJ2-7, with TRBD1 as a possible D gene (5 bases). The ends were cut back, 7 bases at V and 4 bases at J, with 23 bases in the middle. This CDR3 is built from 16 residues. Germline V gene data show CDR1 as MNHEY and CDR2 as SMNVEV (reference sequence). In DNA form, the CDR3 reads TGTGCCAGCACGCCGATTGGTGGGGCGGACCCGTACGAGCAGTACTTC. The encoded protein is CASTPIGGADPYEQYF.

The CDR3 loop reads CSAQGGPNEKLFF. The DNA of the CDR3 is TGCAGTGCCCAGGGGGGGCCAAATGAAAAACTGTTTTTT. V gene TRBV20-1 combines with J gene TRBJ1-4; the match to TRBD1 covers 7 bases. V lost 6 bases, J lost 5 bases, and 6 bases stayed unmatched. This CDR3 is built from 13 residues. Germline V CDR1 and CDR2: DFQATT, SNEGSKA (reference sequence).

This clonotype showed up just a few times. This rearrangement joins TRBV5-1 to TRBJ2-1; D is possibly TRBD1 (5 bases). Looked up from germline, CDR1 is SGHRS and CDR2 is YFSETQ. CDR3 length: 15 amino acids. V lost 0 bases and J lost 7, with 14 bases in between. Here the CDR3 DNA reads TGCGCCAGCAGCTTGGGGGGCTCCAACCCGAATGAGCAGTTCTTC. It translates to CASSLGGSNPNEQFF. Variable domain in full (rest from reference TRBV5-1 and TRBJ2-1): KAGVTQTPRYLIKTRGQQVTLSCSPISGHRSVSWYQQTPGQGLQFLFEYFSETQRNKGNFPGRFSGRQFSNSRSEMNVSTLELGDSALYLCASSLGGSNPNEQFFGPGTRLTVL.

The V gene is TRBV12-3 or TRBV12-4, the J gene TRBJ2-5; D is possibly TRBD1 or TRBD2 (5 bases each). The CDR3 sequence is 11 residues long. The V end was cut by 9 bases, the J end by 5 bases, with 10 bases between. CDR3: CASGTRETQYF. CDR3 DNA sequence: TGTGCCAGTGGGACCCGGGAGACCCAGTACTTC.

V gene TRBV27 combines with J gene TRBJ1-2; TRBD1 is a possible D gene (5 bases). V lost 9 bases and J lost 2, with 10 bases in between. The CDR3 spans 12 residues. Germline V gene lookup returns CDR1 MNHEY and CDR2 SMNVEV (reference sequence). As DNA, the CDR3 is TGTGCCAGTGGACGACAGAACTATGGCTACACCTTC. Translating it yields CASGRQNYGYTF.

This clonotype was counted once. V and J are TRBV6-6 and TRBJ2-1, with D maybe TRBD1 (5 bases). The CDR3 consists of 13 residues. The V end was cut by 2 bases, the J end by 9 bases, with 11 bases between. Germline lookup yields CDR1 MNHNY and CDR2 SVGAGI (reference sequence). This chain's CDR3 is CASSYNRQSEQFF. The DNA of the CDR3 is TGTGCCAGCAGTTACAACAGACAGTCTGAGCAGTTCTTC.

The chain employs TRBV6-1 and TRBJ2-1, with TRBD2 identical over 8 bases. V lost 1 base and J lost 0; bases outside the gene matches: 5. The CDR3 is 17 amino acids. Germline V gene data show CDR1 as MNHNS and CDR2 as SASEGT. This chain's CDR3 is CASSEDTGGPSYNEQFF. CDR3 nucleotides: TGTGCCAGCAGTGAAGACACGGGAGGGCCCTCCTACAATGAGCAGTTCTTC.

The CDR3 region is CASSLVRGPGELFF. DNA of the CDR3: TGTGCCAGCAGCTTAGTGAGGGGACCGGGGGAGCTGTTTTTT. V is TRBV11-2 and J is TRBJ2-2; D tentatively fits TRBD1 or TRBD2 (5 bases each). CDR3 size: 14 residues. V shed 1 base and J shed 8 bases, with 11 bases lying between them. Germline V gene lookup returns CDR1 SGHAT and CDR2 FQNNGV.

V gene TRBV29-1 combines with J gene TRBJ1-1, with 9 bases identical to TRBD1. CDR1 and CDR2 from the germline V gene are SQVTM and ANQGSEA. V gave up 2 bases and J gave up 4 bases; unmatched junction bases: 8. The CDR3 is 15 amino acids. The CDR3 spells CSVEYNTGGITEAFF. In DNA form, the CDR3 reads TGCAGCGTTGAATATAATACAGGGGGCATCACTGAAGCTTTCTTT. The full variable domain, completed using reference TRBV29-1 and TRBJ1-1, is SAVISQKPSRDICQRGTSLTIQCQVDSQVTMMFWYRQQPGQSLTLIATANQGSEATYESGFVIDKFPISRPNLTFSTLTVSNMSPEDSSIYLCSVEYNTGGITEAFFGQGTRLTVV.

The gene calls are TRBV12-3 or TRBV12-4 and TRBJ1-5; D unclear. V dropped 1 base and J dropped 0 bases, with 4 bases sitting between them. This CDR3 has 14 residues. The CDR3 spells CASSLETSNQPQHF. The CDR3 DNA follows: TGTGCCAGCAGTTTAGAAACTAGCAATCAGCCCCAGCATTTT.

The chain has TRBV4-1 and TRBJ1-2; 7 nucleotides align to TRBD1. Trimming removed 5 bases from V and 3 bases from J; junction bases left unmatched: 9. Germline V gene data show CDR1 as MGHRA and CDR2 as YSYEKL. The CDR3 loop spans 15 amino acids. CDR3 coding DNA: TGCGCCAGCAGCACCCCGGGACAGTATTACTATGGCTACACCTTC. Translating gives CASSTPGQYYYGYTF.

This clonotype was counted only a few times. The V call is TRBV7-3, the J call TRBJ2-1; 7 bases align to TRBD2. The J segment lost 8 bases and the V segment lost 5 bases, leaving 6 bases of the junction unmatched. Looked up from germline, CDR1 is SGHTA and CDR2 is FQGTGA. CDR3 length equals 13 residues. DNA for the CDR3: TGTGCCAGCAGCCCAACGGGGGGTGATGAGCAGTTCTTC. This codes for CASSPTGGDEQFF.

J is TRBJ2-1 and V is TRBV21-1; TRBD2, the table's D call, was not compared with the DNA. TRBV21-1 is a recognized pseudogene. The CDR3 contains 15 residues. CDR3 sequence (DNA): TGTGCCAGCTCGAACGGGAGGGCGCCAAACAATGAGCAGTTCTTC. It translates to CASSNGRAPNNEQFF.

The chain links TRBV20-1 to TRBJ2-1, with 7 bases aligning to TRBD2. Germline CDR1 is DFQATT and CDR2 is SNEGSKA (reference sequence). With V trimmed by 0 bases and J by 8 bases, 10 bases remained unmatched. The CDR3 contains 15 residues. The CDR3 DNA reads as TGCAGTGCTAGAGAGGAGACTAGCTTCGCGGATGAGCAGTTCTTC. Amino acids: CSAREETSFADEQFF.

The rearrangement joins TRBV5-1 to TRBJ2-1; 11 nucleotides line up with TRBD2. The CDR3 has 14 amino acids. With V trimmed by 5 bases and J by 6 bases, 4 bases remained unmatched. Germline V gene lookup returns CDR1 SGHRS and CDR2 YFSETQ. The CDR3 bases are TGCGCCAGCAGGCCGGGACTAGCGGCCAATGAGCAGTTCTTC. It translates to CASRPGLAANEQFF.

The gene calls are TRBV5-1 and TRBJ1-6; 8 bases line up with TRBD1. The CDR3 consists of 16 residues. Unmatched junction bases numbered 14, after V lost 4 bases and J lost 11 bases. Germline V lookup: CDR1 SGHRS, CDR2 YFSETQ. The DNA for the CDR3 is TGCGCCAGCAGCCGAACAGGGGGAGCCACTACGGCACCCCTCCACTTT. This translates into CASSRTGGATTAPLHF.